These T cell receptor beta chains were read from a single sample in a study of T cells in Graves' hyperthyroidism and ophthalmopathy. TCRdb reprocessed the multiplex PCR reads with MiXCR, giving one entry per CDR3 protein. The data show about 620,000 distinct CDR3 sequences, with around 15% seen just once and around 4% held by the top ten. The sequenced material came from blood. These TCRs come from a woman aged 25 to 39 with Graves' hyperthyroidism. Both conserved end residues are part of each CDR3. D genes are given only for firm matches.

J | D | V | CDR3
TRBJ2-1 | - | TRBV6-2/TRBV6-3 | CASSYGRGSHNEQFF
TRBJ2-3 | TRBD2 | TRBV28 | CASSSPGGTDTQYF
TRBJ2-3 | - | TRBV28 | CASIDPGRDTQYF
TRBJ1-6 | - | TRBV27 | CANSFDRNSPLHF
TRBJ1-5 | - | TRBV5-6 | CASSFFREQPQHF
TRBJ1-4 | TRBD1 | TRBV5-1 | CASHGDSNEKLFF
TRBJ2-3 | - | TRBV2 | CASSEGGRRADTQYF
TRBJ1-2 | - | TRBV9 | CASSASHRAYGYTF
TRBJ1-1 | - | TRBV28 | CASNPPIQSTEAFF
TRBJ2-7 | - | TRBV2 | CASETTGPPYEQYF
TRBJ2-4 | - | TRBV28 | CASSPPAHWGKNIQYF
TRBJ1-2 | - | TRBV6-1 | CASSEEAGSGYTF
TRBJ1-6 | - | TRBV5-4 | CASSLVGQGRSPLHF
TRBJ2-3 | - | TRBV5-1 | CASSNLGARTDTQYF
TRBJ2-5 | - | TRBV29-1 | CSVGDNRETQYF
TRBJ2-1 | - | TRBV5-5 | CASSFMQDSYNEQFF
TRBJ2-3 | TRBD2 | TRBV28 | CASSSPGTSGRGGTDTQYF
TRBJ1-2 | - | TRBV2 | CASKAAFGYGYTF
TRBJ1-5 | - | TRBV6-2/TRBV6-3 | CASSSAGSSNQPQHF
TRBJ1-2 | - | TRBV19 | CASKGRRGGNYGYTF
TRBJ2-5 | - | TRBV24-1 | CATSPGPRVEYQETQYF
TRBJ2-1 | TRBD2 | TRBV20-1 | CSARVEAGGYPEQFF
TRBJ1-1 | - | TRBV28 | CASSPTWTDLNTEAFF
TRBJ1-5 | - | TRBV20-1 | CSARWTVRGPQHF
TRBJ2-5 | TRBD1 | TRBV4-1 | CASSPGTEKETQYF
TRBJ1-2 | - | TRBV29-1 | CSVLGEGNYGYTF
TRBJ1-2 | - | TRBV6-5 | CASSYVGAQNGYTF
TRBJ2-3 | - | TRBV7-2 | CASSPEGYTQYF
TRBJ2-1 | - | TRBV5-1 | CASSLSLGKAEQFF
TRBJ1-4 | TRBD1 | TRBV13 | CASSRQGLSEKLFF
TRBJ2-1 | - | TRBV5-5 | CASSLVQGGVINEQFF
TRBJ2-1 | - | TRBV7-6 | CASSHRTDNEQFF
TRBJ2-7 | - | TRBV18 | CASSLPVQSEQYF
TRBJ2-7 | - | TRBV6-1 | CASSYPPLYEQYF
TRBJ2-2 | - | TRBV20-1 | CSARDIRGPNTGELFF
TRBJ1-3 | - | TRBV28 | CASSLLQGNGNTIYF
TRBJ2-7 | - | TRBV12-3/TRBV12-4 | CASTPDTKWSYEQYF
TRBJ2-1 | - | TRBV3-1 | CASERSSYNEQFF
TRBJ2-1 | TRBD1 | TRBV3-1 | CASSQDGGTGQFF
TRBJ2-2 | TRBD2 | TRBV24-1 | CATSTLAGVVGELFF
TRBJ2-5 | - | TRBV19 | CASSPAAYRVETQYF
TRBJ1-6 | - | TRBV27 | CASSLSVPAGSPLHF
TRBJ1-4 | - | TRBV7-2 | CATARGFNEKLFF
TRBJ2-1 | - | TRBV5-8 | CASSLVGVGYNEQFF
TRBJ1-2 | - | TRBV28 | CASSWVGNNYGYTF
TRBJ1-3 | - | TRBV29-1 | CSVDRLSGNTIYF
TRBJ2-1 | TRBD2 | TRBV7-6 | CASSPLASNNEQFF
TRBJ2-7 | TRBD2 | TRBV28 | CASSLGGRSYEQYF
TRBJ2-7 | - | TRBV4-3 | CASSQRPGPGYEQYF
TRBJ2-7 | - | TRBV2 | CASSEGLTLSSYEQYF
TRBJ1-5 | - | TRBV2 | CASRGGGTQPQHF
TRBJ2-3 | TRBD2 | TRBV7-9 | CASSSDQRGPSTDTQYF
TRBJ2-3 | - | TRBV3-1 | CASKESSGTDTQYF
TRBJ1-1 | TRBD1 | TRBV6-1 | CASSPGQGLRAFF
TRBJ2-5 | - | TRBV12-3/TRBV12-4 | CASTSPGGGYQETQYF